The clone carrying this TCR beta chain was counted a few times. Its antigen is unknown. The data originate from a study of response to subunit inactivated influenza vaccine. CDR1 and CDR2 (germline): SGHAT, FQNNGV. There are 16 residues in the CDR3. The V end lost 1 base, the J end lost 0 bases, and 10 bases lay between the germline ends. TCRdb called the RT-PCR reads again in MiXCR, with one record for every CDR3 protein. The sample comprises about 180,000 distinct CDR3 sequences, about 9% of which are singletons, and 11% rests with the top ten. Study findings and constraints: The authors proposed limited new T cell recruitment per seasonal influenza vaccination.

The sample in question was non-naive T cells sorted from PBMCs, obtained on the day of vaccination. The chain recombines TRBV11-2 with TRBJ2-1; the D gene could be TRBD1 or TRBD2 (5 bases each). This sequence was found in a man over 45 who received an inactivated influenza vaccine. DNA for the CDR3: TGTGCCAGCAGCTTAGGAGGGGAGAGCTCCTACAATGAGCAGTTCTTC. Amino acids: CASSLGGESSYNEQFF.